Listed below are T cell receptor beta chains from one sample, sequenced in a study of blood T cell repertoires in COVID-19. Measured with immunoSEQ multiplex PCR; TCRdb has only the in-frame clones, and not every one. This table has 150,000 to 200,000 clones, approximately 91% appearing once. The specimen sequenced was peripheral blood. The receptors derive from a man aged 18-30 years with acute or convalescent COVID-19. CDR3s leave out the opening cysteine and the closing phenylalanine or tryptophan.

TRBV6-5,TRBJ1-1,ASSSDPGHMNTEAF
TRBV11-3,TRBJ1-3,ASSASSGTGYGNTIY
TRBV6-2/TRBV6-3,TRBJ2-7,ASSSFSTYSYEQY
TRBV29-1,TRBJ2-2,SVETGQRRTGELF
TRBV27,TRBJ2-7,ASSPQERAGGSMYEQY
TRBV27,TRBJ1-6,ATRRTWDSPLH
TRBV18,TRBJ2-1,ASSPPERRYEQF
TRBV13,TRBJ2-3,ASSDTGTRGTDTQY
TRBV19,TRBJ2-7,ASQQGAYEQY
TRBV27,TRBJ2-7,ASSLSSRGSYEQY
TRBV27,TRBJ2-5,ASRTTGETQY
TRBV27,TRBJ2-7,ASSRDSPPHSYEQY
TRBV4-1,TRBJ1-6,ASSDLGTGGWDSPLH
TRBV19,TRBJ2-1,ASRERLSSYNEQF
TRBV6-5,TRBJ2-3,ASSFNRGGLTDTQY
TRBV4-1,TRBJ2-1,ASSQDLTSLDEQF
TRBV6-2/TRBV6-3,TRBJ2-1,ASSYSPGLAGGPYYNEQF
TRBV18,TRBJ1-2,ASSPNRGANYGYT
TRBV7-9,TRBJ1-1,ASSGGTGNLNTEAF
TRBV6-5,TRBJ1-1,ATTAGASGKAF
TRBV19,TRBJ1-1,ASRSVRTANTEAF
TRBV28,TRBJ1-3,ASSSTGGPSGNTIY
TRBV18,TRBJ1-1,ASSPGQGKAF
TRBV5-1,TRBJ1-1,ASSSVLRGNTEAF
TRBV24-1,TRBJ2-2,ATSESGLAGGAGELF
TRBV6-6,TRBJ2-2,ASSPPTGLSPPELF
TRBV19,TRBJ2-1,ASRPTVPAYNEQF
TRBV5-1,TRBJ1-1,ASSTQNTQNTEAF
TRBV9,TRBJ1-1,ASSVGGAASFLEAF
TRBV7-8,TRBJ2-1,ASSSLKSSYNEQF
TRBV14,TRBJ2-1,ASSQDPPGPYNEQF
TRBV2,TRBJ1-5,ASRGQGGKPQH
TRBV11-2,TRBJ2-1,ASSSSTGLAAHNEQF
TRBV27,TRBJ1-3,ASSDSLGGSGPAGNTIY
TRBV10-3,TRBJ1-2,AITEGDRVSFGYT
TRBV4-2,TRBJ1-5,ASSQEGGSHQPQH
TRBV6-6,TRBJ1-5,ASSWTGDQPQH
TRBV18,TRBJ1-5,ASSPNENQPQH
TRBV5-6,TRBJ2-7,ASSLGQGDEQY
TRBV30,TRBJ1-1,AWSDRLTGGTEAF